This T cell receptor beta chain was documented in a study of cytomegalovirus exposure and HLA in healthy donors. Overall study findings and caveats: Donors were assumed by presence/absence analyses to have roughly uniform sequencing depth.

The PCR contained 60 Vbeta and 13 Jbeta primers. Assay used: immunoSEQ multiplex PCR; TCRdb lists only in-frame clones, some missing. The top ten clones hold around 7% of a sample with tens of thousands of clones, 75% of them seen once. Germline CDR1 is MNHEY and CDR2 is SVGAGI. Trimming cost V 10 bases and J 7 bases; bases outside gene matches: 10. The CDR3 is 13 amino acids. A word on this clone: The antigen is not known.

The sample was PBMCs. The TCR originated in a woman aged 40 to 50 in good health and CMV-seronegative. The J gene is TRBJ2-1, the V gene TRBV6-5; 7 bases are shared with TRBD1. The CDR3 DNA reads as TGTGCCACCAGAGTCAGGGGGAAAAATGAGCAGTTCTTC. It yields the protein CATRVRGKNEQFF.